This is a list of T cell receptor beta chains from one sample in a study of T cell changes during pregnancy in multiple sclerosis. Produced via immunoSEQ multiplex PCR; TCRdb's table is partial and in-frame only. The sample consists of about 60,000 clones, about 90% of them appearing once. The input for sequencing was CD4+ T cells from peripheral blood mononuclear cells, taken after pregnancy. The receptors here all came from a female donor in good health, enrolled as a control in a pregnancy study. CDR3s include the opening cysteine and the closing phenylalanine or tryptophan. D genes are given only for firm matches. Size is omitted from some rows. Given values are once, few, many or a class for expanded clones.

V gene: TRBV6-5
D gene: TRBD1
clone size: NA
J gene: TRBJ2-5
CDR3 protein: CATRQGTETQYF
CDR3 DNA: TGTGCCACACGACAGGGGACGGAGACCCAGTACTTC

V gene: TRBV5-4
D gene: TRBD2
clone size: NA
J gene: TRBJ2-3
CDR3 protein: CASSLVAGGRDTQYF
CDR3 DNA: TGTGCCAGCAGCTTGGTGGCGGGAGGAAGAGATACGCAGTATTTT

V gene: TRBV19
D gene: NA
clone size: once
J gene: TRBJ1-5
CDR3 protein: CASGGVEVGNQPQHF
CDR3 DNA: TGTGCCAGTGGGGGGGTCGAGGTAGGCAATCAGCCCCAGCATTTT

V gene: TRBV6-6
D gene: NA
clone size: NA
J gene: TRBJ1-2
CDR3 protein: CASSYRAPGNYGYTF
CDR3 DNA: TGTGCCAGCAGTTACCGGGCCCCGGGGAACTATGGCTACACCTTC

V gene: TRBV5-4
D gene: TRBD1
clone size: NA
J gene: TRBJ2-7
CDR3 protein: CASSPGQDYEQYF
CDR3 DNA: TGTGCCAGCAGTCCCGGACAGGACTACGAGCAGTACTTC

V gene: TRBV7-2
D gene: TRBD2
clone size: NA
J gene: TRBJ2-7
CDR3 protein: CASSLGLAGGTYEQYF
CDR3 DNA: TGTGCCAGCAGCTTAGGGCTGGCGGGGGGCACCTACGAGCAGTACTTC

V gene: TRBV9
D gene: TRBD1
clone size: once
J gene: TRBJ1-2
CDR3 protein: CASSDRQGTNYGYTF
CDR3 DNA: TGTGCCAGCAGCGACCGACAGGGAACTAACTATGGCTACACCTTC

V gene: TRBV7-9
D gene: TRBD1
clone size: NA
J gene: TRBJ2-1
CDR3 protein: CASSAGTGEGDEQFF
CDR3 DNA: TGTGCCAGCAGCGCCGGGACAGGTGAAGGCGATGAGCAGTTCTTC

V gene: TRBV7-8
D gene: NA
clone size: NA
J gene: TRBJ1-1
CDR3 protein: CASSGWSDTEAFF
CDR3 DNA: TGTGCCAGCAGCGGATGGAGTGACACTGAAGCTTTCTTT

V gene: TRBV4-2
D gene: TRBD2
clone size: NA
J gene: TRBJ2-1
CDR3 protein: CASSPMGLLGDNEQFF
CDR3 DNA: TGTGCCAGCAGCCCGATGGGACTACTCGGAGACAATGAGCAGTTCTTC

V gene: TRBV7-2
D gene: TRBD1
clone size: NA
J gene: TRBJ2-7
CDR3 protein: CASSLGGTGYSYEQYF
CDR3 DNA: TGTGCCAGCAGCTTAGGGGGGACAGGGTACTCCTACGAGCAGTACTTC

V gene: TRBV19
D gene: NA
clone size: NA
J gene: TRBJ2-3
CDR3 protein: CASSIGPGGSTQYF
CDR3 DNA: TGTGCCAGTAGTATCGGGCCCGGGGGAAGCACGCAGTATTTT

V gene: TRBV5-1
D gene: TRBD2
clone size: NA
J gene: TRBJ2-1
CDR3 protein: CASSLVPPGTSGGGSENEQFF
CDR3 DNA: TGCGCCAGCAGCTTGGTTCCCCCCGGGACTAGCGGGGGGGGGTCTGAAAATGAGCAGTTCTTC

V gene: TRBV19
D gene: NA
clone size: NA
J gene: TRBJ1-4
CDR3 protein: CASSIQGTNEKLFF
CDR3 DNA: TGTGCCAGTAGTATCCAGGGGACTAATGAAAAACTGTTTTTT

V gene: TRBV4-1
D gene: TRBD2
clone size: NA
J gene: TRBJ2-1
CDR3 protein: CASSQALGRGYNEQFF
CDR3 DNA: TGCGCCAGCAGCCAAGCCCTAGGGCGGGGGTACAATGAGCAGTTCTTC

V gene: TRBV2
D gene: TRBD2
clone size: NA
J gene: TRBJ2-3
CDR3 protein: CASSARTSGGAIGTDTQYF
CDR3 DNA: TGTGCCAGCAGTGCCCGGACTAGCGGGGGGGCGATTGGCACAGATACGCAGTATTTT

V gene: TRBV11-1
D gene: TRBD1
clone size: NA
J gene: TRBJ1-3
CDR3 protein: CASSPDRAGNTIYF
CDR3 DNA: TGTGCCAGCAGCCCGGACAGGGCTGGAAACACCATATATTTT

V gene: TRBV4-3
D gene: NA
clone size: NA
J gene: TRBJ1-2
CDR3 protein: CASSQDRGSIYGYTF
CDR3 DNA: TGCGCCAGCAGCCAAGATAGGGGCAGTATCTATGGCTACACCTTC

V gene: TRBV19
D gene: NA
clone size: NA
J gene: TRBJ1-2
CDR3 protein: CASSIRQANYGYTF
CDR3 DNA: TGTGCCAGTAGTATTCGGCAGGCGAACTATGGCTACACCTTC

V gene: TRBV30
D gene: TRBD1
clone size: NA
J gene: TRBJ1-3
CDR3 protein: CALDRGAGNTIYF
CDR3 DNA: TGTGCCCTCGACAGGGGCGCTGGAAACACCATATATTTT

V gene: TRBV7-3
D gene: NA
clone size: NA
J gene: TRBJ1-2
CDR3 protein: CASSLNVRVGGYTF
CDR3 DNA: TGTGCCAGCAGCTTAAATGTCAGGGTGGGTGGCTACACCTTC

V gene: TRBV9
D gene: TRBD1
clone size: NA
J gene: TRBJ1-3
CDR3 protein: CASSPSGTGRLSGNTIYF
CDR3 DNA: TGTGCCAGCAGCCCCTCCGGGACAGGGCGATTGTCTGGAAACACCATATATTTT

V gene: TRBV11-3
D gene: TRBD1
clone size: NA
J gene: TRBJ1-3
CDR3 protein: CASSRRQGLSGNTIYF
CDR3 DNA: TGTGCCAGCAGCCGGAGACAGGGTCTGAGTGGAAACACCATATATTTT

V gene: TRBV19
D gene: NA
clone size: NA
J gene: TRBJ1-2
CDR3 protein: CASRPSEGSTNYGYTF
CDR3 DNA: TGTGCCAGTAGACCCTCCGAGGGCAGCACGAACTATGGCTACACCTTC

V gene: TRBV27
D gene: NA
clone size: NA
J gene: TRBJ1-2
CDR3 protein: CASNGGGGYGYTF
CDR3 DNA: TGTGCCAGCAACGGGGGGGGCGGTTATGGCTACACCTTC

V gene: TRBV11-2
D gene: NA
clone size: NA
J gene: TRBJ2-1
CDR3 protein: CASSLLGRDNEQFF
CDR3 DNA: TGTGCCAGCAGCTTACTAGGGCGGGACAATGAGCAGTTCTTC

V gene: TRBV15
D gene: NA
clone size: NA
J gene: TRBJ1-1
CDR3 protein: CATSRGVAETEAFF
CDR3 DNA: TGTGCCACCAGCAGAGGGGTCGCGGAGACTGAAGCTTTCTTT

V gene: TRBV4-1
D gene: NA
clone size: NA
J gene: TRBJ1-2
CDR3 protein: CASSQQGTIAGYTF
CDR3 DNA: TGCGCCAGCAGCCAGCAGGGGACGATTGCTGGCTACACCTTC

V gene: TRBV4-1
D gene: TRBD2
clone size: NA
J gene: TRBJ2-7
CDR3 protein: CASSLGGGTYEQYF
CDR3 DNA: TGCGCCAGCAGCCTTGGCGGGGGAACCTACGAGCAGTACTTC

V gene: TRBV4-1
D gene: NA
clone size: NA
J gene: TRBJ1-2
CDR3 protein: CASSQVGPQGKYGYTF
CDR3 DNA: TGCGCCAGCAGCCAAGTGGGCCCACAAGGAAAATATGGCTACACCTTC

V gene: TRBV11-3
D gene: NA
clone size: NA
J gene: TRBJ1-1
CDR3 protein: CASSLDDTIEAFF
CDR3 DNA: TGTGCCAGCAGCTTAGATGACACGATTGAAGCTTTCTTT

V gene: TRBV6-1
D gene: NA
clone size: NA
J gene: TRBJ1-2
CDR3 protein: CASSAEVYGYTF
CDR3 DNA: TGTGCCAGCAGTGCGGAGGTCTATGGCTACACCTTC

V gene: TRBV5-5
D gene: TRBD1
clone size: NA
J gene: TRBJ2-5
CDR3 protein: CASSSQGTQETQYF
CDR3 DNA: TGTGCCAGCAGTTCACAGGGGACGCAAGAGACCCAGTACTTC

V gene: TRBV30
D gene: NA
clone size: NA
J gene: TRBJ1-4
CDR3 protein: CAWSVQAAEKLFF
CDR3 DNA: TGTGCCTGGAGTGTACAGGCAGCTGAAAAACTGTTTTTT

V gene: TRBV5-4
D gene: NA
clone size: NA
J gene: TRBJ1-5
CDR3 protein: CASSTDSFGPQHF
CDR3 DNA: TGTGCCAGCAGCACGGACAGCTTCGGGCCCCAGCATTTT

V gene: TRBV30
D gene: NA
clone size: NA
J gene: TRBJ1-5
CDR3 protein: CAWGLGGVGNQPQHF
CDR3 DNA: TGTGCCTGGGGTTTGGGGGGGGTTGGGAATCAGCCCCAGCATTTT

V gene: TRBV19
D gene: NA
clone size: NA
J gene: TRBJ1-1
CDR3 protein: CASSTLTGSLPAFF
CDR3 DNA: TGTGCCAGTAGTACGCTCACGGGGTCCCTTCCAGCTTTCTTT

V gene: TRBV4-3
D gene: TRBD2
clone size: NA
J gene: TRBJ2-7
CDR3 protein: CASSHSRTSGEQYF
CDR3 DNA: TGCGCCAGCAGCCATTCCCGGACTAGCGGCGAGCAGTACTTC

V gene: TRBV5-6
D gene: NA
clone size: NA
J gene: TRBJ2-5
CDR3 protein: CASSSGFETQYF
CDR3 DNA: TGTGCCAGCAGCTCAGGGTTTGAGACCCAGTACTTC

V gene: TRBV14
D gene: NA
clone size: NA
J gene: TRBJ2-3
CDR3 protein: CASSQGPQGSQYF
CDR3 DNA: TGTGCCAGCAGCCAAGGGCCACAGGGTTCGCAGTATTTT

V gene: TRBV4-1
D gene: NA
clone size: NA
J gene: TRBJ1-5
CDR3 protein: CASSQAGRGSNQPQHF
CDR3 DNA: TGCGCCAGCAGCCAAGCGGGCAGGGGAAGCAATCAGCCCCAGCATTTT

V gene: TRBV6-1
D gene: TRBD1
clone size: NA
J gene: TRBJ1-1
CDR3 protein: CANDRQGMNTEAFF
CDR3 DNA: TGTGCCAACGATAGACAGGGCATGAACACTGAAGCTTTCTTT

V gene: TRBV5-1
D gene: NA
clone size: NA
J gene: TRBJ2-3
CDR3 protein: CASSTTSPATDTQYF
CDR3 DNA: TGCGCCAGCAGCACCACTAGTCCCGCCACAGATACGCAGTATTTT

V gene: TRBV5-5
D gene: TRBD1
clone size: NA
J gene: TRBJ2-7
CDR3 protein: CASSLALTGAYEQYF
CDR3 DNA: TGTGCCAGCAGCTTGGCCCTAACAGGGGCCTACGAGCAGTACTTC

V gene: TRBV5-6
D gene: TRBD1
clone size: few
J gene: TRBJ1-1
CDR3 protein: CASSYGQGVTFF
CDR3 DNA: TGTGCCAGCAGTTACGGACAGGGGGTTACTTTCTTT

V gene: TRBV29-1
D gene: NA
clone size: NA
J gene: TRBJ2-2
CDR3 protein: CSAGSSATGELFF
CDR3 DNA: TGCAGCGCGGGTTCGTCGGCCACCGGGGAGCTGTTTTTT

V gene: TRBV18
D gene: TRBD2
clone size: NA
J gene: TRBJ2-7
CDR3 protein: CASSLGTSGGLQYF
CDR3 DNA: TGTGCCAGCTCACTCGGGACTAGCGGGGGGCTGCAGTACTTC

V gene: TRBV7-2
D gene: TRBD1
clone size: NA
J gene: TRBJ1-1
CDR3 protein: CASSLGQSNTEAFF
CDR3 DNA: TGTGCCAGCAGCTTGGGACAGTCGAACACTGAAGCTTTCTTT

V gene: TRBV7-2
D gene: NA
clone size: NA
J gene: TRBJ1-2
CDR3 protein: CASSLNRERGGYTF
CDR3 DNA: TGTGCCAGCAGCTTAAACAGGGAGAGAGGTGGCTACACCTTC

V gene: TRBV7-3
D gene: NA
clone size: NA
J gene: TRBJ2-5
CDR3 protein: CASSLNPGVRETQYF
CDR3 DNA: TGTGCCAGCAGCTTAAATCCAGGGGTTAGGGAGACCCAGTACTTC

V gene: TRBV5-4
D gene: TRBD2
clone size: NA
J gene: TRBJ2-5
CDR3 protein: CASSATSGGYQETQYF
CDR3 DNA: TGTGCCAGCAGCGCGACTAGCGGGGGGTACCAAGAGACCCAGTACTTC

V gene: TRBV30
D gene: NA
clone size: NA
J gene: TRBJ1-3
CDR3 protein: CAWNKGAGNTIYF
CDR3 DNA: TGTGCCTGGAACAAAGGAGCTGGAAACACCATATATTTT